This T cell receptor (beta chain) was recovered during a study of T cells in Graves' hyperthyroidism and ophthalmopathy. TCR beta CDR3 region amplification was performed from RNA transcripts. The study used the HTBI primer set for a first-round RT-PCR of the TCR CDR3. TCRdb called the multiplex PCR reads again in MiXCR, with one record for every CDR3 protein. The table lists a few hundred thousand distinct CDR3 sequences, around 25% of them singletons. Over 18 months, lack of ophthalmopathy progression marked Graves' hyperthyroidism as stable. Trimming removed 6 bases from V and 0 bases from J, with 12 bases in between. Germline loops: CDR1 MNHEY, CDR2 SVGEGT. This CDR3 is 15 amino acids long.

The sequence was collected from a man aged 45-65 years with Graves' hyperthyroidism. Sequencing input: blood. V is TRBV6-2 or TRBV6-3 and J is TRBJ2-1, with D unresolved. The CDR3 sequence: CASRFAESSYNEQFF. In DNA, the CDR3 is TGTGCCAGCAGGTTCGCGGAAAGCTCCTACAATGAGCAGTTCTTC.